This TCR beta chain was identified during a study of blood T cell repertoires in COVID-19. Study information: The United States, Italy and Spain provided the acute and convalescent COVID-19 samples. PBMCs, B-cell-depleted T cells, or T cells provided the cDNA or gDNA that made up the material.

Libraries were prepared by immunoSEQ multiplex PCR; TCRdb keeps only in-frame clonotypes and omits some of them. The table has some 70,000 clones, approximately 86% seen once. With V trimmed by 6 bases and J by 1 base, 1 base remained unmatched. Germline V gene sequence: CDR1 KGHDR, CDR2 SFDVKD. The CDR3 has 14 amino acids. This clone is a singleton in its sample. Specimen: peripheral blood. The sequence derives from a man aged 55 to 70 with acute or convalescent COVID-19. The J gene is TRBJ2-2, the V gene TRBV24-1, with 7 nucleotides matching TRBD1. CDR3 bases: TGTGCCACCAGTCGGGACAGGAACACCGGGGAGCTGTTTTTT. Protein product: CATSRDRNTGELFF.